Listed below are T cell receptor beta chains from one sample, sequenced in a study of T cell responses to AZD1222 COVID-19 vaccine. Here immunoSEQ multiplex PCR was the method, and the copy in TCRdb shows in-frame clones only, minus some. The sample has some 96,000 clones; roughly 90% are singletons. This material consisted of peripheral blood, taken on day 0 of AZD1222 vaccination. These receptor sequences come from an adult in good health. CDR3s include the opening cysteine and the closing phenylalanine or tryptophan. The D gene is left open where the match is weak. The size field is filled for only some rows; it gives once, few, many or a size class.

NA | TRBJ2-3 | NA | TRBV7-9 | CASSRRGLGDTQYF | TGTGCCAGCAGTCGCAGAGGGCTAGGGGATACGCAGTATTTT
NA | TRBJ2-2 | NA | TRBV11-2 | CASSLGGQRILGELFF | TGTGCCAGCAGCTTAGGTGGACAGAGGATTCTCGGGGAGCTGTTTTTT
TRBD1 | TRBJ2-1 | NA | TRBV7-9 | CASSWGDRAKVEQFF | TGTGCCAGCAGCTGGGGGGACAGGGCTAAGGTTGAGCAGTTCTTC
NA | TRBJ1-6 | NA | TRBV7-9 | CASSLASRPGRPLHF | TGTGCCAGCAGCTTAGCCAGCCGGCCTGGTCGGCCCCTCCACTTT
NA | TRBJ2-3 | NA | TRBV28 | CASSLSELALTSTDTQYF | TGTGCCAGCAGTTTGTCCGAACTAGCCCTAACTAGCACAGATACGCAGTATTTT
NA | TRBJ2-1 | NA | TRBV2 | CASGEGAGFYNEQFF | TGTGCCAGCGGAGAAGGGGCGGGTTTCTACAATGAGCAGTTCTTC
NA | TRBJ2-1 | NA | TRBV11-3 | CASSLNLANEQFF | TGTGCCAGCAGCTTGAACCTAGCCAATGAGCAGTTCTTC
NA | TRBJ2-1 | NA | TRBV7-9 | CASSPLAESSYNEQFF | TGTGCCAGCAGCCCATTAGCGGAAAGCTCCTACAATGAGCAGTTCTTC
NA | TRBJ2-1 | NA | TRBV9 | CASSLLGLSYNEQFF | TGTGCCAGCAGCCTCCTGGGACTCTCCTACAATGAGCAGTTCTTC
NA | TRBJ1-2 | NA | TRBV6-1 | CASSEESRRGYTF | TGTGCCAGCAGTGAAGAAAGCCGGAGGGGCTACACCTTC
TRBD1 | TRBJ2-2 | NA | TRBV4-3 | CASSQLGQGITGELFF | TGCGCCAGCAGCCAATTGGGACAGGGGATAACCGGGGAGCTGTTTTTT
NA | TRBJ1-2 | NA | TRBV5-1 | CASSWDGIYGYTF | TGCGCCAGCAGCTGGGACGGAATCTATGGCTACACCTTC
TRBD1 | TRBJ1-4 | NA | TRBV5-5 | CASSWDRNNEKLFF | TGTGCCAGCAGCTGGGACAGAAATAATGAAAAACTGTTTTTT
NA | TRBJ1-3 | NA | TRBV5-6 | CASSFYDGNTIYF | TGTGCCAGCAGCTTCTACGACGGAAACACCATATATTTT
NA | TRBJ2-7 | NA | TRBV5-6 | CASSPQEQYF | TGTGCCAGCAGCCCCCAAGAGCAGTACTTC
NA | TRBJ2-5 | NA | TRBV29-1 | CSVEGGGSGTQYF | TGCAGCGTTGAGGGCGGGGGCAGCGGGACCCAGTACTTC
TRBD1 | TRBJ1-2 | NA | TRBV7-8 | CASRPGTDYGYTF | TGTGCCAGCAGACCCGGGACAGACTATGGCTACACCTTC
NA | TRBJ2-1 | NA | TRBV2 | CASTLFSPARSYNEQFF | TGTGCCAGCACCCTCTTTTCCCCGGCGAGATCCTACAATGAGCAGTTCTTC
NA | TRBJ1-3 | NA | TRBV7-2 | CASSLMGHRYSGNTIYF | TGTGCCAGCAGCTTAATGGGACACCGGTACTCTGGAAACACCATATATTTT
NA | TRBJ2-1 | few | TRBV7-3 | CASSSGEGNEQFF | TGTGCCAGCAGCTCCGGTGAGGGGAATGAGCAGTTCTTC
TRBD1 | TRBJ1-4 | once | TRBV18 | CASSPQGQGANEKLFF | TGTGCCAGCTCACCTCAGGGACAGGGGGCTAATGAAAAACTGTTTTTT
NA | TRBJ2-3 | NA | TRBV12-5 | CASGLVWNGGLTDTQYF | TGTGCTAGTGGTTTGGTATGGAACGGGGGCCTCACAGATACGCAGTATTTT
NA | TRBJ2-3 | NA | TRBV30 | CAWSTGSDTQYF | TGTGCCTGGAGCACAGGATCAGATACGCAGTATTTT
TRBD2 | TRBJ2-1 | NA | TRBV9 | CASSVRKSGGISNNEQFF | TGTGCCAGCAGCGTACGGAAAAGCGGGGGGATCTCGAACAATGAGCAGTTCTTC
TRBD1 | TRBJ2-1 | NA | TRBV19 | CASRDRGLANNEQFF | TGTGCCAGTAGGGACAGGGGGCTCGCCAACAATGAGCAGTTCTTC
NA | TRBJ2-7 | NA | TRBV19 | CASSIGQGNSYEQYF | TGTGCCAGTAGTATAGGCCAGGGCAACTCCTACGAGCAGTACTTC
NA | TRBJ1-5 | NA | TRBV24-1 | CATQETGDQPQHF | TGTGCCACCCAAGAGACGGGTGATCAGCCCCAGCATTTT
NA | TRBJ1-5 | NA | TRBV12-3/TRBV12-4 | CASSLGGTQPQHF | TGTGCCAGCAGTTTAGGGGGGACTCAGCCCCAGCATTTT
TRBD2 | TRBJ2-7 | NA | TRBV27 | CASSQRLAGAYEQYF | TGTGCCAGCAGTCAGCGACTAGCGGGAGCTTACGAGCAGTACTTC
NA | TRBJ1-1 | NA | TRBV12-3/TRBV12-4 | CASIRRGEAFF | TGTGCCAGCATCCGTAGGGGAGAAGCTTTCTTT
NA | TRBJ1-1 | NA | TRBV27 | CASRRGNTEAFF | TGTGCCTCGCGTCGGGGTAACACTGAAGCTTTCTTT
NA | TRBJ2-7 | NA | TRBV7-2 | CASSPSSYEQYF | TGTGCCAGCAGCCCGAGCTCCTACGAGCAGTACTTC
TRBD2 | TRBJ2-3 | NA | TRBV13 | CASSLRGVGPRADTQYF | TGTGCCAGCAGCTTGCGGGGGGTAGGGCCCAGGGCAGATACGCAGTATTTT
NA | TRBJ2-1 | NA | TRBV18 | CASLSGITIGEQFF | TGTGCCAGCCTCAGTGGGATCACAATAGGGGAGCAGTTCTTC
NA | TRBJ1-1 | NA | TRBV5-1 | CASSARQTGTEAFF | TGCGCCAGCAGCGCCCGACAGACCGGCACTGAAGCTTTCTTT
NA | TRBJ2-1 | NA | TRBV20-1 | CSARTLNEQFF | TGCAGTGCTAGGACTTTGAATGAGCAGTTCTTC
TRBD2 | TRBJ2-3 | once | TRBV7-3 | CASSLIGGSGTDTQYF | TGTGCCAGCAGCTTAATCGGCGGGAGCGGCACAGATACGCAGTATTTT
NA | TRBJ1-5 | NA | TRBV12-3/TRBV12-4 | CASSFGNQPQHF | TGTGCCAGCAGTTTCGGCAATCAGCCCCAGCATTTT
TRBD1 | TRBJ1-1 | NA | TRBV5-1 | CASSFRQGVAFF | TGCGCCAGCAGCTTCCGACAGGGGGTAGCTTTCTTT
NA | TRBJ1-2 | NA | TRBV6-5 | CASSYLRFSYGYTF | TGTGCCAGCAGTTACTTAAGGTTCTCCTATGGCTACACCTTC
NA | TRBJ1-2 | NA | TRBV6-5 | CASSYSEGGYGYTF | TGTGCCAGCAGTTACTCGGAGGGCGGCTATGGCTACACCTTC
TRBD2 | TRBJ2-3 | NA | TRBV5-1 | CASSRVAGTSTDTQYF | TGCGCCAGTTCCCGGGTAGCGGGGACTAGCACAGATACGCAGTATTTT
TRBD1 | TRBJ1-4 | few | TRBV5-1 | CASSWGRRQGTNEKLFF | TGCGCCAGCAGCTGGGGGAGGCGACAGGGCACTAATGAAAAACTGTTTTTT
NA | TRBJ2-2 | NA | TRBV27 | CASSLSRDTGELFF | TGTGCCAGCAGTTTATCAAGGGACACCGGGGAGCTGTTTTTT
NA | TRBJ2-2 | NA | TRBV6-4 | CASSQGRNTGELFF | TGTGCCAGCAGCCAGGGACGGAACACCGGGGAGCTGTTTTTT
NA | TRBJ2-7 | NA | TRBV30 | CAWSVGATAYEQYF | TGTGCCTGGAGTGTCGGGGCAACGGCCTACGAGCAGTACTTC
TRBD1 | TRBJ1-6 | NA | TRBV18 | CASSPMGQGSNSPLHF | TGTGCCAGCTCACCAATGGGACAGGGGTCCAATTCACCCCTCCACTTT
NA | TRBJ1-2 | few | TRBV12-3/TRBV12-4 | CASSWGGNYGYTF | TGTGCCAGCAGTTGGGGGGGCAACTATGGCTACACCTTC
NA | TRBJ2-1 | NA | TRBV6-6 | CASSSAGLSGNEQFF | TGTGCCAGCAGTTCCGCCGGGTTATCGGGAAATGAGCAGTTCTTC
NA | TRBJ1-6 | NA | TRBV6-2/TRBV6-3 | CASSYSLAYNSPLHF | TGTGCCAGCAGTTACAGCTTGGCGTATAATTCACCCCTCCACTTT